Listed here are 27 T cell receptor beta chains from one sample, sequenced in a study of blood T cell repertoires in COVID-19. Some clones are missing from TCRdb's copy, which holds only in-frame ones; the method was immunoSEQ multiplex PCR. Among 260,000 or so clones listed, roughly 85% were seen once. Sequenced input: PBMCs or T cells enriched from blood (not recorded which). All receptors come from a woman between 45 and 65 years old who had recovered from COVID-19.

This clone came up once. This sequence joins TRBV7-9 and TRBJ2-5; D is possibly TRBD2 (7 bases). Germline lookup yields CDR1 SEHNR and CDR2 FQNEAQ (reference sequence). This CDR3 region has 16 residues. V was trimmed by 5 bases and J by 2 bases, leaving 18 bases between them. The CDR3 DNA sequence: TGTGCCAGCAGCGCGGGGGAAGGACAGCTACAAGAGACCCAGTACTTC. This sequence encodes CASSAGEGQLQETQYF.

The genes are TRBV7-9 and TRBJ1-3, with TRBD1 as a possible D gene (6 bases). The V gene lost 1 base and the J gene lost 4 bases, with 14 bases spanning the gap. CDR1 is SEHNR and CDR2 is FQNEAQ in the germline V gene (reference sequence). CDR3 length: 16 residues. CDR3 sequence: CASSLGGQESGNTIYF. The DNA for the CDR3 is TGTGCCAGCAGCTTAGGGGGGCAGGAGTCCGGAAACACCATATATTTT.

The chain couples TRBV3-1 (or the pseudogene TRBV3-2) to TRBJ2-1, with TRBD2 identical over 7 bases. This CDR3 has 14 amino acids. Germline CDR1 and CDR2: LGHDT and YNNKEL (reference sequence). V lost 3 bases to trimming and J lost 7 bases; unmatched junction nucleotides: 6. Written as DNA, the CDR3 is TGTGCCAGCAGCCAGCGGGAGAGTTCTAATGAGCAGTTCTTC. Protein product: CASSQRESSNEQFF.

V is TRBV5-4 and J is TRBJ1-6; D not certain. The V gene lost 0 bases and the J gene lost 6 bases, with 10 bases spanning the gap. Germline values: CDR1 SGHNT, CDR2 YYREEE (reference sequence). This CDR3 has 15 amino acids. The CDR3 here is CASSLVLEGNSPLHF. Here the CDR3 DNA reads TGTGCCAGCAGCTTGGTTCTGGAGGGTAATTCACCCCTCCACTTT.

This clone was seen a handful of times. The chain links TRBV30 to TRBJ1-3; TRBD1 matches 9 bases. CDR3 length: 14 residues. V gave up 4 bases and J gave up 4 bases; unmatched junction bases: 5. Germline assignment: CDR1 GTSNPN and CDR2 SVGIG (reference sequence). Written as DNA, the CDR3 is TGTGCCTGGACCCCTGGGACAGGGGGAAACACCATATATTTT. Amino acids: CAWTPGTGGNTIYF.

The chain couples TRBV7-2 to TRBJ2-7; 7 positions agree with TRBD2. The V and J ends lost 1 base and 6 bases, in that order; junction bases with no gene match: 3. The CDR3 contains 13 residues. The V gene's germline CDR1 is SGHTA and CDR2 FQGNSA. For the CDR3, the DNA is TGTGCCAGCAGCTTAGATTGGGGGGGCGAGCAGTACTTC. Translation: CASSLDWGGEQYF. Variable domain in full (rest from reference TRBV7-2 and TRBJ2-7): GAGVSQSPSNKVTEKGKDVELRCDPISGHTALYWYRQSLGQGLEFLIYFQGNSAPDKSGLPSDRFSAERTGGSVSTLTIQRTQQEDSAVYLCASSLDWGGEQYFGPGTRLTVT.

CDR3 DNA: TGTGCCAGCAGCGAAATAACAGGCCTGTCTGGGGCCAACGTCCTGACTTTC. The encoded protein is CASSEITGLSGANVLTF. This chain links TRBV5-4 with TRBJ2-6; tentatively, D is TRBD1 (5 bases). CDR3 size: 17 residues. Germline V gene sequence: CDR1 SGHNT, CDR2 YYREEE (reference sequence). The V end was cut by 4 bases, the J end by 1 base, with 15 bases between.

The V and J genes are TRBV3-1 (or the pseudogene TRBV3-2) and TRBJ2-5; 7 positions agree with TRBD1. The germline CDR1 and CDR2 sequences are LGHDT and YNNKEL (reference sequence). Trimming cost V 2 bases and J 0 bases; bases outside gene matches: 9. The CDR3 is 17 amino acids. The CDR3 bases are TGTGCCAGCAGCCAACCCAGACAGGGAATGTACCAAGAGACCCAGTACTTC. Its protein is CASSQPRQGMYQETQYF.

The chain joins TRBV5-4 to TRBJ2-5; the match to TRBD2 covers 8 bases. The CDR3 sequence is 15 residues long. The V segment lost 4 bases and the J segment 5 bases; nucleotides outside the gene matches: 10. Germline-derived CDR1 and CDR2 are SGHNT and YYREEE (reference sequence). The CDR3 sequence is CASSPGGVLTETQYF. CDR3 nucleotide sequence: TGTGCCAGCAGCCCCGGGGGGGTGCTTACGGAGACCCAGTACTTC.

This clone was seen a single time. The chain employs TRBV19 and TRBJ1-1; 9 positions agree with TRBD1. CDR1 and CDR2 (germline): LNHDA, SQIVND (reference sequence). CDR3 length equals 16 residues. The V gene end was trimmed by 6 bases and the J gene end by 1 base; junction bases not matched to a gene: 9. The DNA for the CDR3 is TGTGCCAGTAGCCCCGGGACAGGGTTTTCGAACACTGAAGCTTTCTTT. Translating gives CASSPGTGFSNTEAFF.

As regards this clone: Other DNA sequences in this specimen translate into the identical CDR3. V and J are TRBV5-1 and TRBJ1-1; 9 nucleotides agree with TRBD1. The trim removed 0 bases at V and 2 bases at J, leaving 2 bases unmatched. The germline V gene has CDR1 SGHRS and CDR2 YFSETQ. The CDR3 runs 15 residues. The CDR3 DNA reads as TGCGCCAGCAGCTTGGGACAGGGGGTCAACACTGAAGCTTTCTTT. Translation gives CASSLGQGVNTEAFF.

The table lists this clone with a count of one. The chain combines TRBV5-1 with TRBJ2-7, with TRBD2 as a possible D gene (5 bases). The germline CDR1 and CDR2 sequences are SGHRS and YFSETQ. CDR3 size: 14 residues. Trimming took off 3 bases at V and 2 bases at J, with 12 bases between the two ends. The DNA for the CDR3 is TGCGCCAGCAGCTCGCTGCTCGGGACCTACGAGCAGTACTTC. Protein: CASSSLLGTYEQYF.

The chain is built from TRBV2 and TRBJ1-3; D is perhaps TRBD1 (5 bases). The ends were cut back, 5 bases at V and 7 bases at J, with 12 bases in the middle. CDR3 length equals 13 residues. Germline V gives CDR1 SNHLY, CDR2 FYNNEI. Written as DNA, the CDR3 is TGTGCCAGCAGTAACGGTCGGGGGAACACCATATATTTT. It codes for CASSNGRGNTIYF. Together with reference TRBV2 and TRBJ1-3, the CDR3 gives the full variable domain: EPEVTQTPSHQVTQMGQEVILRCVPISNHLYFYWYRQILGQKVEFLVSFYNNEISEKSEIFDDQFSVERPDGSNFTLKIRSTKLEDSAMYFCASSNGRGNTIYFGEGSWLTVV.

V gene TRBV5-6 combines with J gene TRBJ2-1, with 10 bases fitting TRBD2. The CDR3 spans 15 residues. V lost 0 bases, J lost 6 bases, and 3 bases stayed unmatched. Germline CDR1 reads SGHDT; CDR2 reads YYEEEE. DNA of the CDR3: TGTGCCAGCAGCTTGGACCAGCGGGAGGGCAATGAGCAGTTCTTC. Its protein product is CASSLDQREGNEQFF.

V is TRBV3-1 (or the pseudogene TRBV3-2) and J is TRBJ2-7, with 8 nucleotides matching TRBD2. The V segment lost 0 bases and the J segment 7 bases; nucleotides outside the gene matches: 5. Germline assignment: CDR1 LGHDT and CDR2 YNNKEL (reference sequence). The CDR3 has 14 amino acids. CDR3 in amino acids: CASSQELAVREQYF. CDR3 nucleotide sequence: TGTGCCAGCAGCCAAGAACTAGCGGTGAGGGAGCAGTACTTC.

This sequence joins TRBV7-9 and TRBJ2-1, with 10 positions matching TRBD2. Germline V CDR1 and CDR2: SEHNR, FQNEAQ (reference sequence). Trimming took 6 bases from V and 5 from J; bases not matched to a gene: 13. This CDR3 region has 17 residues. The CDR3 loop is CASRHGGTSEQHNEQFF. The DNA for the CDR3 is TGTGCCAGCAGACACGGCGGGACTAGCGAGCAGCACAATGAGCAGTTCTTC.

The chain links TRBV7-9 to TRBJ2-7; 9 bases match TRBD1. Trimming at V came to 5 bases and at J to 4 bases, leaving 9 bases not matched to a gene. Germline values: CDR1 SEHNR, CDR2 FQNEAQ (reference sequence). This CDR3 is 15 amino acids long. The DNA for the CDR3 is TGTGCCAGCAGCGGGGGACAGGGAAGTAAGTACGAGCAGTACTTC. Amino acid sequence: CASSGGQGSKYEQYF. The complete variable domain, with remaining parts taken from reference TRBV7-9 and TRBJ2-7, reads DTGVSQNPRHKITKRGQNVTFRCDPISEHNRLYWYRQTLGQGPEFLTYFQNEAQLEKSRLLSDRFSAERPKGSFSTLEIQRTEQGDSAMYLCASSGGQGSKYEQYFGPGTRLTVT.

The rearrangement joins TRBV4-2 to TRBJ1-1; tentative D call: TRBD1 (5 bases). The V gene's germline CDR1 is LGHNA and CDR2 YNFKEQ. There are 16 residues in the CDR3. V shed 1 base and J shed 2 bases, with 14 bases lying between them. This chain's CDR3 is CASSQGAGGVNTEAFF. In nucleotides, the CDR3 is TGTGCCAGCAGCCAAGGGGCTGGGGGGGTTAACACTGAAGCTTTCTTT.

V and J are TRBV28 and TRBJ1-6, with a possible D match to TRBD1 (6 bases). V was clipped by 6 bases and J by 7 bases, with 13 bases between them. Per germline, CDR1 MDHEN and CDR2 SYDVKM. This CDR3 region has 14 residues. The CDR3 nucleotides read TGTGCCAGCAGAGAGACAGGTTACAATTCACCCCTCCACTTT. Translation: CASRETGYNSPLHF.

The chain recombines TRBV28 with TRBJ1-4; tentatively, D is TRBD1 (6 bases). V was cut by 5 bases and J by 5 bases, with 15 bases left in between. Germline lookup yields CDR1 MDHEN and CDR2 SYDVKM. This CDR3 is 15 amino acids long. The CDR3 loop reads CASSTAGVGNEKLFF. As DNA, the CDR3 is TGTGCCAGCAGTACCGCAGGGGTAGGGAATGAAAAACTGTTTTTT.

V and J are TRBV12-5 and TRBJ2-3; no definite D call. Germline assignment: CDR1 LGHNT and CDR2 FRNRAP. Trimming removed 7 bases at V and 2 bases at J, with 10 bases between. This CDR3 is 13 amino acids long. CDR3 bases: TGTGCTAGTGCTCGAGGTGACACAGATACGCAGTATTTT. Protein: CASARGDTDTQYF.

In DNA form, the CDR3 reads TGTGCCAGCAGCGCCGGGTCCACGGCTTATGGCTACACCTTC. Amino acid sequence: CASSAGSTAYGYTF. The gene calls are TRBV7-9 and TRBJ1-2, with D unclear. The CDR3 is 14 amino acids. V was pared by 5 bases and J by 5 bases, with 15 bases between. Per the germline V gene, CDR1 is SEHNR and CDR2 is FQNEAQ (reference sequence).

The chain is built from TRBV30 and TRBJ1-2; the D is unclear. Germline assignment: CDR1 GTSNPN and CDR2 SVGIG (reference sequence). The CDR3 runs to 10 residues. V lost 7 bases to trimming and J lost 4 bases, with 7 bases between them. The CDR3 reads CASYSYGYTF. CDR3 DNA: TGTGCCTCCTACAGCTATGGCTACACCTTC.

This clone was seen just once. The J gene is TRBJ2-3, the V gene TRBV10-1, with TRBD2 identical over 8 bases. This CDR3 region has 14 residues. Germline CDR1 and CDR2: WNHNN and SYGVQD (reference sequence). Unmatched junction bases numbered 3, after V lost 3 bases and J lost 4 bases. The CDR3, as DNA: TGCGCCAGCAGTGACCCAGCGGGGGCAGATACGCAGTATTTT. This sequence encodes CASSDPAGADTQYF.

Only one count was recorded for this clone. The chain joins TRBV2 to TRBJ1-6; 7 bases match TRBD1. Per the germline V gene, CDR1 is SNHLY and CDR2 is FYNNEI. V was pared by 3 bases and J by 7 bases, with 6 bases of the junction left unmatched. The CDR3 runs 15 residues. CDR3 in DNA: TGTGCCAGCAGTGAGAGGCAGGGGGTAAATTCACCCCTCCACTTT. It is translated as CASSERQGVNSPLHF.

This rearrangement joins TRBV30 to TRBJ2-1; the D gene is possibly TRBD2 (6 bases). The CDR3 sequence is 11 residues long. V lost 5 bases, J lost 11 bases, and 13 bases lay in between. Germline CDR1 reads GTSNPN; CDR2 reads SVGIG (reference sequence). The DNA of the CDR3 is TGTGCCTGGGATGGGACTCACCAGCAGTTCTTC. This translates into CAWDGTHQQFF.

The chain recombines TRBV7-3 with TRBJ1-1; D call uncertain. V lost 2 bases and J 1 base, leaving 5 bases between the germline ends. Germline V CDR1 and CDR2: SGHTA, FQGTGA. The CDR3 is 13 residues long. CDR3 coding DNA: TGTGCCAGCAGCTTATTCCAGAACACTGAAGCTTTCTTT. Translated: CASSLFQNTEAFF.